This TCR beta chain was observed in a study of shared clonotypes between healthy human individuals. General study findings and limits: The study generally estimated greater richness for naive than memory subsets.

Worth noting for this clone: The antigen remains unidentified.

In the naive CD8 group, cells lacked CD45RO and were positively selected for CCR7, so terminally differentiated effector memory CD45RA+ cells were left out. All participating donors were Caucasian adults from Nashville, Tennessee. Original processing notes: ImmunoSEQ only sent back junction sequences with no quality scores, so filtering was done differently. Here immunoSEQ multiplex PCR was the method, and the copy in TCRdb shows in-frame clones only, minus some. D and trimming were read from the DNA, whereas the V and J calls and clone size are those reported in that table. The data show hundreds of thousands of clones, almost 95% seen once. The sequencing input was naive CD8+ T cells sorted from blood. The source is a man aged 25-45 years in good health.

CDR3: CASSLSARSNQPQHF. CDR3 coding DNA: TGTGCCAGCAGTTTATCGGCTCGGTCTAATCAGCCCCAGCATTTT. The chain joins TRBV27 to TRBJ1-5; no clear D gene. With 0 bases removed from V and 4 bases from J, the gap between germline ends came to 10 bases. The length of the CDR3 is 15 residues. In germline, CDR1 is MNHEY, CDR2 SMNVEV (reference sequence).